Listed here are 3 T cell receptor beta chains from one sample, sequenced in a study of blood T cell repertoires in COVID-19. Using immunoSEQ multiplex PCR, the repertoire was profiled, and TCRdb retains in-frame clones only, with some absent. The table lists about 89,000 clones, approximately 82% of them singletons. The sequencing sample was made of peripheral blood. The receptor source for this set is a man between 65 and 85 years old with acute or convalescent COVID-19.

The chain has TRBV6-5 and TRBJ2-3; 10 bases fit TRBD2. The V segment lost 4 bases and the J segment 6 bases; nucleotides outside the gene matches: 10. The CDR3 is made up of 16 amino acids. CDR1 is MNHEY, CDR2 SVGAGI, per germline. The CDR3 sequence is CASSFGSGGPWDTQYF. The CDR3 nucleotides are TGTGCCAGCAGTTTTGGTAGCGGGGGGCCCTGGGATACGCAGTATTTT.

This clone was observed a single time. This chain joins TRBV7-2 and TRBJ1-1; TRBD1 aligns across 7 bases. Trimming cost V 5 bases and J 3 bases; bases outside gene matches: 6. Germline V CDR1 and CDR2: SGHTA, FQGNSA. The CDR3 has 14 residues. For the CDR3, the DNA is TGTGCCAGCAGCCTAGGGGGCTACGACACTGAAGCTTTCTTT. Amino acids: CASSLGGYDTEAFF. Filled out from reference TRBV7-2 and TRBJ1-1, the complete variable domain reads GAGVSQSPSNKVTEKGKDVELRCDPISGHTALYWYRQSLGQGLEFLIYFQGNSAPDKSGLPSDRFSAERTGGSVSTLTIQRTQQEDSAVYLCASSLGGYDTEAFFGQGTRLTVV.

The chain couples TRBV21-1 to TRBJ1-6; the D segment call TRBD1 is taken from the table without a DNA check. TRBV21-1 is listed as a pseudogene. The CDR3 covers 12 residues. For the CDR3, the DNA is TGTGCCAACCCCAGGGGGGATTCACCCCTCCACTTT. Translating gives CANPRGDSPLHF.